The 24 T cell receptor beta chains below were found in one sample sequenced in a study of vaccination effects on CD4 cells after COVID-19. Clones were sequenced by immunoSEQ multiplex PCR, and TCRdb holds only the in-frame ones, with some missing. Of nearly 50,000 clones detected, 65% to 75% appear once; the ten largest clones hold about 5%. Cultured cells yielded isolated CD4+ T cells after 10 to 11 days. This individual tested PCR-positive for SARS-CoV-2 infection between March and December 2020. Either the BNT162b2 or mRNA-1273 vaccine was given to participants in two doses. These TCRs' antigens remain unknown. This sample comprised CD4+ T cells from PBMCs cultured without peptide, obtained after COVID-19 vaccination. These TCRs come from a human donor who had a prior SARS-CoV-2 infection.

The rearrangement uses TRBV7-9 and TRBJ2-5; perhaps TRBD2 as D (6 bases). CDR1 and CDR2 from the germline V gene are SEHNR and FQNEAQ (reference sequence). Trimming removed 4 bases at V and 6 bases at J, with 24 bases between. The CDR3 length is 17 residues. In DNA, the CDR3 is TGTGCCAGCAGCTCCTTAGGTGATCGCTGGAGCGGGCAGACCCAGTACTTC. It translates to CASSSLGDRWSGQTQYF.

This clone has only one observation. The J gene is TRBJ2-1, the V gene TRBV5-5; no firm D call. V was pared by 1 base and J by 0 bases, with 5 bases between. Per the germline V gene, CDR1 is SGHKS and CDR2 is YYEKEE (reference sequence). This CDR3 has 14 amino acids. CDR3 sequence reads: CASSLFGSYNEQFF. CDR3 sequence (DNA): TGTGCCAGCAGCTTGTTCGGCTCCTACAATGAGCAGTTCTTC.

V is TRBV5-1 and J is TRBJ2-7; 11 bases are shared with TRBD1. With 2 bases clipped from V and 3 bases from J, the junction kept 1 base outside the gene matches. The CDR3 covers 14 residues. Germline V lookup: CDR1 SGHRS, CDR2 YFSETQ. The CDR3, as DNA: TGCGCCAGCAGCTTTGGGACAGGGGGCTACGAGCAGTACTTC. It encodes CASSFGTGGYEQYF. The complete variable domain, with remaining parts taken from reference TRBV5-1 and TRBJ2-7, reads KAGVTQTPRYLIKTRGQQVTLSCSPISGHRSVSWYQQTPGQGLQFLFEYFSETQRNKGNFPGRFSGRQFSNSRSEMNVSTLELGDSALYLCASSFGTGGYEQYFGPGTRLTVT.

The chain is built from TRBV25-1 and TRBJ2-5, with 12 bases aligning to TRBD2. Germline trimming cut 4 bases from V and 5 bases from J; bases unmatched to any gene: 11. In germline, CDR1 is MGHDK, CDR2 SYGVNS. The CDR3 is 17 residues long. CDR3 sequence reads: CASSAPSGRAMGETQYF. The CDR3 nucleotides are TGTGCCAGCAGTGCACCTAGCGGGAGGGCCATGGGGGAGACCCAGTACTTC.

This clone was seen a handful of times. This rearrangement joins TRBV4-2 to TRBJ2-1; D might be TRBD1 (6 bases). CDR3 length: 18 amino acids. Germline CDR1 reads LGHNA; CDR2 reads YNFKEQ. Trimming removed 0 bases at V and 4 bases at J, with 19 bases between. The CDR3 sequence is CASSQDTTGAGAYNEQFF. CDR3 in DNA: TGTGCCAGCAGCCAAGACACGACTGGGGCAGGGGCTTACAATGAGCAGTTCTTC.

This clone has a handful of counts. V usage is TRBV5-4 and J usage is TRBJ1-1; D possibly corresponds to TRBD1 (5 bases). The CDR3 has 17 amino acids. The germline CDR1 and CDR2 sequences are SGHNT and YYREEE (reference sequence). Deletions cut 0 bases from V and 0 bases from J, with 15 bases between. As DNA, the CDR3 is TGTGCCAGCAGCTTGGGTTCAGGGTTCAGCATGAACACTGAAGCTTTCTTT. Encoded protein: CASSLGSGFSMNTEAFF.

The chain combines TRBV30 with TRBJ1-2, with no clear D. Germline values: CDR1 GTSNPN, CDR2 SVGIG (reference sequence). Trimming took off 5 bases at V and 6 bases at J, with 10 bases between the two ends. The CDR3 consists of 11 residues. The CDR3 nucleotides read TGTGCCTGGGAACACGGCGATGGCTACACCTTC. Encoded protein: CAWEHGDGYTF.

CDR3 residues: CASSLEAGAIGQPQHF. CDR3 in DNA: TGTGCCAGCAGCTTAGAGGCAGGGGCAATAGGTCAGCCCCAGCATTTT. V gene TRBV7-6 combines with J gene TRBJ1-5; a weak D match, TRBD1 (6 bases). Trimming removed 1 base from V and 6 bases from J, with 16 bases in between. CDR3 length equals 16 residues. CDR1 is SGHVS, CDR2 FNYEAQ, per germline.

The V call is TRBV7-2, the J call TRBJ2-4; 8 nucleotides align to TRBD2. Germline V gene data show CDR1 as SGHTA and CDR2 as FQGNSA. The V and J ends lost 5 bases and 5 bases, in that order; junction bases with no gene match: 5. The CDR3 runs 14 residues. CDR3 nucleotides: TGTGCCAGCAGCCGGGGGGGAAGCGAAAACATTCAGTACTTC. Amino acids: CASSRGGSENIQYF.

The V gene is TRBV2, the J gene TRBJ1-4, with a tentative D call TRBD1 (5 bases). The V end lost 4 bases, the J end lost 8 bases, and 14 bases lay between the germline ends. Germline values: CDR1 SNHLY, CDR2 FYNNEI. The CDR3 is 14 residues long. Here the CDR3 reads CASSVGRLGEKLFF. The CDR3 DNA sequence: TGTGCCAGCAGTGTGGGGCGTCTTGGAGAAAAACTGTTTTTT. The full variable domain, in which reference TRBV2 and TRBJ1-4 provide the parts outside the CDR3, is EPEVTQTPSHQVTQMGQEVILRCVPISNHLYFYWYRQILGQKVEFLVSFYNNEISEKSEIFDDQFSVERPDGSNFTLKIRSTKLEDSAMYFCASSVGRLGEKLFFGSGTQLSVL.

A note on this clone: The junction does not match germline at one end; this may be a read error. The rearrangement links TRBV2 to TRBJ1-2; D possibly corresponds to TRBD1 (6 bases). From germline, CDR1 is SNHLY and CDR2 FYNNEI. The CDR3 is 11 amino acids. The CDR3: CASNLYSGTSF. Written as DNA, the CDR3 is TGTGCCAGCAATCTATACTCCGGGACATCCTTT.

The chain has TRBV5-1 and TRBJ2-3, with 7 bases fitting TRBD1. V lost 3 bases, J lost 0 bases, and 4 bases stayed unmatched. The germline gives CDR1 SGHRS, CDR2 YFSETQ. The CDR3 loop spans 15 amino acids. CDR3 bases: TGCGCCAGCAGCTCGAGACAGGGAAGCACAGATACGCAGTATTTT. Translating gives CASSSRQGSTDTQYF.

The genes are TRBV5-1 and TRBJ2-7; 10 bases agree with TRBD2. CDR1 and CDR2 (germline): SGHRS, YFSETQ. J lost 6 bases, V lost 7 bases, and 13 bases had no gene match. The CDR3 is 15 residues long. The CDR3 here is CASGLAGDVEGEQYF. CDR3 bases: TGCGCCAGCGGCCTAGCGGGAGACGTCGAAGGCGAGCAGTACTTC.

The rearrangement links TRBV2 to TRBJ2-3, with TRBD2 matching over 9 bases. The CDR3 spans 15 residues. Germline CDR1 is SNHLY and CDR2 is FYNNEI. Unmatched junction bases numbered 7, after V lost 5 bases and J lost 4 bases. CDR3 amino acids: CASSPSGIPADTQYF. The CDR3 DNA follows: TGTGCCAGCAGTCCTAGCGGGATTCCCGCAGATACGCAGTATTTT.

CDR3 nucleotide sequence: TGTGCCAGCAGCCAAGCGTACGGGGCGGAGACCCAGTACTTC. Its protein is CASSQAYGAETQYF. This sequence joins TRBV3-1 (or the pseudogene TRBV3-2) and TRBJ2-5, with D perhaps being TRBD1 or TRBD2 (5 bases each). This CDR3 region has 14 residues. Germline CDR1 and CDR2: LGHDT and YNNKEL (reference sequence). V was clipped by 1 base and J by 5 bases, with 11 bases between them.

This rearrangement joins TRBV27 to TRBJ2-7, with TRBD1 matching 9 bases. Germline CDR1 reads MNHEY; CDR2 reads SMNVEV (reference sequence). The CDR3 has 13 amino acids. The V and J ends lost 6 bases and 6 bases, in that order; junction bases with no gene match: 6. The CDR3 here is CASSMTGGAEQYF. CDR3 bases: TGTGCCAGCAGCATGACAGGGGGGGCCGAGCAGTACTTC.

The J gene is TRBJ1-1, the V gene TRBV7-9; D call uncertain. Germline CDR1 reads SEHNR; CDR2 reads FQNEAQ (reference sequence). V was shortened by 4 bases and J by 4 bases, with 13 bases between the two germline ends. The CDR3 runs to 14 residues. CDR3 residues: CASSSRLWSTEAFF. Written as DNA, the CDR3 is TGTGCCAGCAGCTCCCGACTTTGGAGCACTGAAGCTTTCTTT.

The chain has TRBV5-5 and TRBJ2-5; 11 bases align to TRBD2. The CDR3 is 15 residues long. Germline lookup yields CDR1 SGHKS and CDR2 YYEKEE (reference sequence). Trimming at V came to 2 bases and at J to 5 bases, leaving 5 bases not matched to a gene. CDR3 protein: CASSLLAGAGETQYF. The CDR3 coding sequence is TGTGCCAGCAGCTTACTAGCGGGAGCGGGGGAGACCCAGTACTTC.

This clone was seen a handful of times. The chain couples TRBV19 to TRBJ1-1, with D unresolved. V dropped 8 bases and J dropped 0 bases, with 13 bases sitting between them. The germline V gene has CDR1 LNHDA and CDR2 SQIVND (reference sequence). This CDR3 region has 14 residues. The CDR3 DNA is TGTGCCAGTCGTTACGGGAGGTTGAACACTGAAGCTTTCTTT. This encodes CASRYGRLNTEAFF.

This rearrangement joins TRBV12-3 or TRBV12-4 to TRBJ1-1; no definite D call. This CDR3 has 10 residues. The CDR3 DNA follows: TGTGCACTAGGGAACACTGAAGCTTTCTTT. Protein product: CALGNTEAFF.

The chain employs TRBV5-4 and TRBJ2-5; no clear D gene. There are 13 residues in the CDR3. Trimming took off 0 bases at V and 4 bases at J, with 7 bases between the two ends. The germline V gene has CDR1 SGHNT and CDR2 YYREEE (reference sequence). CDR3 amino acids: CASSLDPVETQYF. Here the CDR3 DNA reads TGTGCCAGCAGCTTGGATCCGGTAGAGACCCAGTACTTC.

CDR3 in amino acids: CATRTSGGTGELFF. In DNA, the CDR3 is TGTGCCACCAGGACTAGCGGGGGCACCGGGGAGCTGTTTTTT. V and J are TRBV6-6 and TRBJ2-2; 13 bases map to TRBD2. V was pared by 10 bases and J by 4 bases, with 3 bases of the junction left unmatched. The CDR3 runs to 14 residues. CDR1 and CDR2 (germline): MNHNY, SVGAGI (reference sequence).

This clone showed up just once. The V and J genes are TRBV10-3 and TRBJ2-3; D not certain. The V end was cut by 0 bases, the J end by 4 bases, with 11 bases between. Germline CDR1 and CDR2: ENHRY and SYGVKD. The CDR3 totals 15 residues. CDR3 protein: CAISESLARSDTQYF. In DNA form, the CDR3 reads TGTGCCATCAGTGAGTCGTTGGCCAGGTCAGATACGCAGTATTTT.

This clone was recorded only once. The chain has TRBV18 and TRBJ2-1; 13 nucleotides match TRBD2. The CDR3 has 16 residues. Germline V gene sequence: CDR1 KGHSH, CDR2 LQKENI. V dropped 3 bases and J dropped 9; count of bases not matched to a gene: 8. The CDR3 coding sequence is TGTGCCAGCTCACCTTCTAGGACTAGCGGGAGTGCTGAGCAGTTCTTC. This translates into CASSPSRTSGSAEQFF. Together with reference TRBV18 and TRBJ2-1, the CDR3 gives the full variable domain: NAGVMQNPRHLVRRRGQEARLRCSPMKGHSHVYWYRQLPEEGLKFMVYLQKENIIDESGMPKERFSAEFPKEGPSILRIQQVVRGDSAAYFCASSPSRTSGSAEQFFGPGTRLTVL.